The 8 T cell receptor beta chains below all came from one sample that was sequenced in a study of Graves' ophthalmopathy and Graves' hyperthyroidism. Amplification of TCR beta CDR3 regions used RNA transcripts. HTBI-primed first-round RT-PCR preceded second-round multiplex PCR. MiXCR, run by TCRdb on the multiplex PCR reads, gives a single entry per CDR3 protein. The sample includes a few hundred thousand distinct CDR3 sequences, about a sixth seen only once; the top ten take 2.4%. Material for sequencing was peripheral blood. These receptors all come from an adult woman with stable Graves' hyperthyroidism.

At least ten counts were recorded for this clonotype. The CDR3 spells CASTRNRGPVNQPQHF. The CDR3 nucleotides are TGTGCCAGCACCAGGAACAGGGGGCCGGTTAACCAGCCCCAGCATTTT. The chain employs TRBV6-1 and TRBJ1-5; 9 bases are shared with TRBD1. CDR3 length: 16 amino acids. Germline V gene data show CDR1 as MNHNS and CDR2 as SASEGT. J gave up 7 bases and V 7 bases, and 14 bases lay outside the gene matches.

This clonotype has at least ten counts. The chain links TRBV12-3 or TRBV12-4 to TRBJ2-7, with unresolved D. V dropped 2 bases and J dropped 0 bases, with 14 bases sitting between them. The CDR3 runs 16 residues. The CDR3 loop is CASSLKVGWGSYEQYF. The CDR3 DNA is TGTGCCAGCAGTTTAAAAGTGGGCTGGGGCTCCTACGAGCAGTACTTC.

This clonotype was counted at least ten times. A much more abundant neighbour one base away suggests this may be a read error. This sequence joins TRBV6-2 or TRBV6-3 and TRBJ1-1; D not certain. This CDR3 contains 14 residues. Per the germline V gene, CDR1 is MNHEY and CDR2 is SVGEGT. Trimming cost V 5 bases and J 13 bases, with 23 bases left between them. CDR3 bases: TGTGCCAGCAGTAACGCTGACGGGTCTGTTAACGATTTCTTT. Translated, it gives CASSNADGSVNDFF.

Comments on this clonotype: A much more abundant neighbour one base away suggests this may be a read error. The chain combines TRBV4-1 with TRBJ2-4; D may be TRBD2 (6 bases). The CDR3 has 17 residues. Germline loops: CDR1 MGHRA, CDR2 YSYEKL. The CDR3 DNA follows: TGCGCCAGCAGCCAAGCAACAGCGCAACTAGCCAAAAACAGTCAGTACTTC. Translating it yields CASSQATAQLAKNSQYF.

This clonotype occurred many times. The chain couples TRBV12-3 or TRBV12-4 to TRBJ2-7, with 8 bases fitting TRBD1. The junction had 4 bases not matched to a gene; V was cut back by 0 bases and J by 9 bases. This CDR3 has 13 amino acids. Here the CDR3 DNA reads TGTGCCAGCAGTTTAGCGCGGACAGGGATGCAGTACTTC. Encoded protein: CASSLARTGMQYF.

This clonotype was picked up many times. CDR3 in DNA: TGTGCCTCCCGGACACCGGTCAACGAGCAGTACTTC. Translation gives CASRTPVNEQYF. The V and J genes are TRBV30 and TRBJ2-7; tentatively, D is TRBD1 (5 bases). V was cut by 7 bases and J by 5 bases, with 15 bases left in between. The CDR3 spans 12 residues. Germline values: CDR1 GTSNPN, CDR2 SVGIG (reference sequence).

In its sample, this clonotype was seen many times. One base away lies a much larger clone, so this may be a sequencing read error. J is TRBJ1-1 and V is TRBV12-3 or TRBV12-4; no firm D call. There are 17 residues in the CDR3. V lost 8 bases and J lost 4, with 26 bases in between. CDR3 sequence: CASGPKFRGMVGTEAFF. CDR3 DNA: TGTGCCAGCGGTCCAAAATTTAGAGGGATGGTGGGCACTGAAGCTTTCTTT.

The V and J genes are TRBV30 and TRBJ1-1, with 12 bases fitting TRBD1. Germline-derived CDR1 and CDR2 are GTSNPN and SVGIG (reference sequence). Trimming at V came to 4 bases and at J to 4 bases, leaving 4 bases not matched to a gene. The CDR3 is 14 residues long. The CDR3 DNA sequence: TGTGCCTGGAACCGGGGACAGGGGGCCACTGAAGCTTTCTTT. Translating gives CAWNRGQGATEAFF.